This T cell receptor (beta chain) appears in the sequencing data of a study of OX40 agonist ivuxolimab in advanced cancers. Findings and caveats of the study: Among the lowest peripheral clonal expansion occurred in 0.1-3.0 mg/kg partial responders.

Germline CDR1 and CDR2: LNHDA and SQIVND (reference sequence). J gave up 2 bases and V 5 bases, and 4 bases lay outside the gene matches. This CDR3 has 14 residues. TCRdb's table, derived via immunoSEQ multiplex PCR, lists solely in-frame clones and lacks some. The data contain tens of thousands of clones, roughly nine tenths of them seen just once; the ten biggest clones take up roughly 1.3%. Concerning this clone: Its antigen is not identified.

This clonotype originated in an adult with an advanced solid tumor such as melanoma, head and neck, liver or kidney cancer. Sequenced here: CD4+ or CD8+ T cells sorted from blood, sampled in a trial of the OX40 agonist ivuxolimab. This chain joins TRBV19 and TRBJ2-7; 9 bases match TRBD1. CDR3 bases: TGTGCCAGTAGTCTAGGGACAGGGCCCTACGAGCAGTACTTC. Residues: CASSLGTGPYEQYF.